A single sample gave rise to the 5 T cell receptor beta chains below, sequenced in a study of T cell responses to AZD1222 COVID-19 vaccine. Sequencing used immunoSEQ multiplex PCR; TCRdb keeps in-frame clones, though not all of them. The repertoire holds tens of thousands of clones, with approximately 80% as singletons. The input for sequencing was peripheral blood, taken on day 0 of AZD1222 vaccination. These receptors were obtained from an adult in good health.

This sequence joins TRBV4-1 and TRBJ2-5, with D tentatively TRBD2 (7 bases). V was clipped by 0 bases and J by 6 bases, with 17 bases between them. CDR1 and CDR2 (germline): MGHRA, YSYEKL. This CDR3 comprises 16 residues. CDR3 nucleotides: TGCGCCAGCAGCCAAGAAGGGGCCAGGGGAGGGCAGACCCAGTACTTC. Residues: CASSQEGARGGQTQYF.

CDR3 amino acids: CASSQLTGTYGELFF. The CDR3 bases are TGCGCCAGCAGCCAACTCACAGGGACTTACGGGGAGCTGTTTTTT. This chain links TRBV4-1 with TRBJ2-2; possibly TRBD1 or TRBD2 for D (6 bases each). V lost 2 bases, J lost 7 bases, and 14 bases lay in between. This CDR3 is 15 amino acids long. The germline V gene encodes CDR1 MGHRA and CDR2 YSYEKL.

The chain has TRBV6-5 and TRBJ2-2; D is uncertain. V gave up 2 bases and J gave up 2 bases, with 6 bases separating them. This CDR3 contains 14 residues. Per germline, CDR1 MNHEY and CDR2 SVGAGI. The CDR3 spells CASSYNRNTGELFF. The CDR3 DNA follows: TGTGCCAGCAGTTACAACAGAAACACCGGGGAGCTGTTTTTT.

The sample holds many counts of this clone. The chain combines TRBV19 with TRBJ1-1, with a possible D match to TRBD1 (6 bases). CDR1 and CDR2 from the germline V gene are LNHDA and SQIVND (reference sequence). The V end lost 4 bases, the J end lost 1 base, and 7 bases lay between the germline ends. CDR3 length: 13 residues. CDR3 DNA sequence: TGTGCCAGTAGTAAGACAGGGAACACTGAAGCTTTCTTT. This gives the protein CASSKTGNTEAFF.

This chain uses TRBV10-3 with TRBJ1-5; D remains unclear. The V end was cut by 0 bases, the J end by 2 bases, with 11 bases between. This CDR3 is built from 16 residues. Germline V CDR1 and CDR2: ENHRY, SYGVKD. The CDR3, as DNA: TGTGCCATCAGTGAGTCGTCGAGGTCGGGCAATCAGCCCCAGCATTTT. Encoded protein: CAISESSRSGNQPQHF.